This T cell receptor beta chain was sequenced during a study of blood T cell repertoires in COVID-19. Study-level background: Samples of COVID-19 (acute and convalescent) were obtained from the United States, Italy and Spain. In each case, the material was cDNA or gDNA derived from T cells, B-cell-depleted T cells, or PBMCs.

The CDR3 runs to 14 residues. Germline values: CDR1 LNHDA, CDR2 SQIVND (reference sequence). Trimming removed 6 bases from V and 7 bases from J; junction bases left unmatched: 9. This clone was observed once. Original analysis: The authors estimated nucleated cell counts from reference gene primer amplification. TCRdb's copy holds only in-frame clones and misses some; the assay was immunoSEQ multiplex PCR. V and J calls and clone size are given by that table; D and trimming were obtained from the DNA. The sample gives 250,000 or so clones, 85% to 90% of which show up once; approximately 1.4% is in the top ten.

This chain connects TRBV19 to TRBJ2-7, with 10 bases aligning to TRBD1. The clonotype was recovered from a man aged 80 or over with acute or convalescent COVID-19. Sequencing was carried out using peripheral blood. The CDR3 nucleotides are TGTGCCAGTAGCCGGGACAGGGGCCAGGATGAGCAGTACTTC. This translates into CASSRDRGQDEQYF.